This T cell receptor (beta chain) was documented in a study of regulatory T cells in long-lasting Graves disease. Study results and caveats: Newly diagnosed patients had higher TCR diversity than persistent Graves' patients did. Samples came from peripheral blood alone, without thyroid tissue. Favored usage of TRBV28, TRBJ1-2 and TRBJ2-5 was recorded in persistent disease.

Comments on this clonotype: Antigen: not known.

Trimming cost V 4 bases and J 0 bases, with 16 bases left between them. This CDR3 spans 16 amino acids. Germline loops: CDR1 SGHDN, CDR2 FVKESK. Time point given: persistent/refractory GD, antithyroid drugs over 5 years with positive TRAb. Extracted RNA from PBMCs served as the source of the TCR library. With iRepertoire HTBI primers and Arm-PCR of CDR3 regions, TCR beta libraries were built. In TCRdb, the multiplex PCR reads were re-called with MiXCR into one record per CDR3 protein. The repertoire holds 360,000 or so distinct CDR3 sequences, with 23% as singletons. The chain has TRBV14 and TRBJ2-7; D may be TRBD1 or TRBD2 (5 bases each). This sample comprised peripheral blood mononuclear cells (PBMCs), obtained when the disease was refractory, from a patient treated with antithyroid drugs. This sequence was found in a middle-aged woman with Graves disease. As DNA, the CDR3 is TGTGCCAGCAGCCCCTCCGGGGCGGGTCGCTCCTACGAGCAGTACTTC. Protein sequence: CASSPSGAGRSYEQYF.